Below, 23 T cell receptor beta chains from the same sample are listed, as sequenced in a study of regulatory T cells in long-lasting Graves disease. CDR3-region Arm-PCR and iRepertoire HTBI primers produced the TCR beta libraries. TCRdb re-called the multiplex PCR reads through MiXCR, storing one row per CDR3 protein. The data contain 680,000 or so distinct CDR3 sequences, roughly 15% of them seen just once; the ten biggest clones take up more than 15%. Time point noted: newly diagnosed GD, antithyroid drugs for less than 3 months. TCR sequences were obtained from RNA taken from PBMCs. The sample also formed part of further work on T cells in Graves' hyperthyroidism and ophthalmopathy.

Specimen: peripheral blood mononuclear cells (PBMCs), collected at new diagnosis, from a patient treated with antithyroid drugs. The receptors here all came from a woman between 25 and 40 years old with Graves disease.

This chain joins TRBV7-2 and TRBJ2-1, with 8 bases aligning to TRBD2. This CDR3 has 19 residues. V shed 4 bases, J shed 4 bases, and the junction held 18 bases outside the gene matches. CDR1 is SGHTA and CDR2 is FQGNSA in the germline V gene. CDR3 in amino acids: CASSSQLGLTGGRYNEQFF. As DNA, the CDR3 is TGTGCCAGCAGCTCCCAATTGGGACTAACGGGAGGGCGGTACAATGAGCAGTTCTTC.

The CDR3 sequence: CASSQAVGPGFWNIQYF. For the CDR3, the DNA is TGTGCCAGCAGCCAAGCAGTAGGGCCCGGATTCTGGAACATTCAGTACTTC. The J gene is TRBJ2-4, the V gene TRBV3-1; D is undetermined. There are 17 residues in the CDR3. Trimming stripped 1 base from V and 7 bases from J, with 20 bases between. Germline V gene sequence: CDR1 LGHDT, CDR2 YNNKEL (reference sequence).

In its sample, this clonotype was seen once. A much larger clone is a single base away; this may be a read error. The chain links TRBV3-1 to TRBJ1-1; D is undetermined. This CDR3 contains 14 residues. CDR1 and CDR2 from the germline V gene are LGHDT and YNNKEL (reference sequence). This CDR3 reads CVSSPTEGGTEAFF. CDR3 in DNA: TGTGTCAGCAGCCCAACGGAAGGAGGCACTGAAGCTTTCTTT.

The table lists this clonotype with a few counts. V gene TRBV28 combines with J gene TRBJ1-4, with 7 bases that match TRBD1. The CDR3 is made up of 16 amino acids. Looked up from germline, CDR1 is MDHEN and CDR2 is SYDVKM. With V trimmed by 5 bases and J by 6 bases, 12 bases remained unmatched. Here the CDR3 DNA reads TGTGCCAGCAGTCCTCGGAGTTACAGGGGTTATGAAAAACTGTTTTTT. Translated: CASSPRSYRGYEKLFF.

V gene TRBV7-3 combines with J gene TRBJ2-3; 7 nucleotides line up with TRBD2. The CDR3 has 16 residues. Germline loops: CDR1 SGHTA, CDR2 FQGTGA. V lost 2 bases to trimming and J lost 2 bases; unmatched junction nucleotides: 7. CDR3 region: CASSLEGRLATDTQYF. Here the CDR3 DNA reads TGTGCCAGCAGCTTAGAGGGCAGACTAGCCACAGATACGCAGTATTTT.

V usage is TRBV11-2 and J usage is TRBJ2-1, with 13 bases that match TRBD2. V shed 5 bases, J shed 9 bases, and the junction held 10 bases outside the gene matches. Germline CDR1 SGHAT, CDR2 FQNNGV. The CDR3 is 16 amino acids. CDR3 nucleotides: TGTGCCAGCAGCACCGGGACTAGCGGGATCTTGGTTGAGCAGTTCTTC. This sequence encodes CASSTGTSGILVEQFF. The full variable domain, rest sourced from reference TRBV11-2 and TRBJ2-1, is EAGVAQSPRYKIIEKRQSVAFWCNPISGHATLYWYQQILGQGPKLLIQFQNNGVVDDSQLPKDRFSAERLKGVDSTLKIQPAKLEDSAVYLCASSTGTSGILVEQFFGPGTRLTVL.

This clonotype showed up just a few times. The chain couples TRBV27 to TRBJ1-6, with D maybe TRBD1 (5 bases). The CDR3 covers 16 residues. CDR1 and CDR2 (germline): MNHEY, SMNVEV (reference sequence). V lost 8 bases and J 0 bases, leaving 14 bases between the germline ends. CDR3 protein: CASGPGRGSYNSPLHF. For the CDR3, the DNA is TGTGCCAGCGGACCCGGGAGGGGCTCCTATAATTCACCCCTCCACTTT.

This clonotype has a count of ten or more. The V gene is TRBV6-1, the J gene TRBJ1-1, with D uncertain. V was cut by 7 bases and J by 3 bases, with 15 bases left in between. Germline loops: CDR1 MNHNS, CDR2 SASEGT. CDR3 length equals 14 residues. In nucleotides, the CDR3 is TGTGCCAGCACAAAGGGCCAAGGGTACACTGAAGCTTTCTTT. Translated, it gives CASTKGQGYTEAFF.

The rearrangement uses TRBV7-2 and TRBJ2-1; D possibly corresponds to TRBD1 (6 bases). The germline CDR1 and CDR2 sequences are SGHTA and FQGNSA. V was cut by 6 bases and J by 9 bases, with 18 bases left in between. The CDR3 loop spans 14 amino acids. The CDR3: CASSLGASIREQFF. The CDR3 DNA follows: TGTGCCAGCAGTTTGGGGGCTTCGATTCGTGAGCAGTTCTTC.

This clonotype was recorded at least ten times. The chain employs TRBV7-9 and TRBJ1-1; a possible D gene is TRBD1 (5 bases). Germline V gives CDR1 SEHNR, CDR2 FQNEAQ (reference sequence). This CDR3 has 12 residues. V lost 6 bases, J lost 6 bases, and 11 bases lay in between. The CDR3 bases are TGTGCCAGCAGATCCGGGGCCTCTGAAGCTTTCTTT. Encoded protein: CASRSGASEAFF.

This clonotype was recorded a few times. This chain connects TRBV18 to TRBJ1-1; perhaps TRBD1 as D (6 bases). V was shortened by 3 bases and J by 10 bases, with 15 bases between the two germline ends. The CDR3 is 13 amino acids. Per the germline V gene, CDR1 is KGHSH and CDR2 is LQKENI. This CDR3 reads CASSPDRQVGAFF. In DNA, the CDR3 is TGTGCCAGCTCACCTGACCGACAGGTCGGAGCTTTCTTT.

J is TRBJ1-2 and V is TRBV27; TRBD1 agrees at 7 bases. V gave up 7 bases and J gave up 3 bases; unmatched junction bases: 11. This CDR3 comprises 15 residues. CDR1 and CDR2 from the germline V gene are MNHEY and SMNVEV (reference sequence). The CDR3 reads CASTYSWGQHYGYTF. The CDR3 DNA reads TGTGCCAGCACCTATTCGTGGGGACAGCACTATGGCTACACCTTC.

This clonotype appeared many times. The V and J genes are TRBV7-9 and TRBJ2-7; 9 bases are shared with TRBD1. Unmatched junction bases numbered 2, after V lost 2 bases and J lost 3 bases. CDR1 is SEHNR and CDR2 is FQNEAQ in the germline V gene (reference sequence). CDR3 length: 14 residues. This CDR3 is CASSLQGQGYEQYF. CDR3 sequence (DNA): TGTGCCAGCAGCTTACAGGGACAGGGCTACGAGCAGTACTTC.

V usage is TRBV18 and J usage is TRBJ2-2; D might be TRBD1 (5 bases). This CDR3 is 16 amino acids long. Trimming stripped 2 bases from V and 5 bases from J, with 15 bases between. Germline-derived CDR1 and CDR2 are KGHSH and LQKENI. The CDR3, as DNA: TGTGCCAGCTCACCATACCAGGGAACGGTGACCGGGGAGCTGTTTTTT. Its translation is CASSPYQGTVTGELFF.

This clonotype was observed at least ten times. The chain is built from TRBV28 and TRBJ1-1, with D possibly TRBD1 on 5 matching bases. V dropped 4 bases and J dropped 9 bases, with 12 bases sitting between them. This CDR3 contains 12 residues. CDR1 and CDR2 (germline): MDHEN, SYDVKM. This CDR3 reads CASSSERQQAFF. The CDR3 coding sequence is TGTGCCAGCAGTTCAGAACGACAGCAAGCTTTCTTT.

This clonotype showed up just a few times. The rearrangement uses TRBV29-1 and TRBJ1-2; tentative D call: TRBD1 (5 bases). The germline V gene encodes CDR1 SQVTM and CDR2 ANQGSEA. The CDR3 is 17 amino acids. With 2 bases removed from V and 1 base from J, the gap between germline ends came to 20 bases. Written as DNA, the CDR3 is TGCAGCGTTGAATCATCTCGGGGCCAGGGAAGTAACTATGGCTACACCTTC. Encoded protein: CSVESSRGQGSNYGYTF.

The V and J genes are TRBV7-9 and TRBJ2-3; D ambiguous. Germline CDR1 is SEHNR and CDR2 is FQNEAQ (reference sequence). V was trimmed by 2 bases and J by 1 base, leaving 10 bases between them. The CDR3 consists of 15 residues. The chain's CDR3 is CASSLLEIGTDTQYF. The DNA of the CDR3 is TGTGCCAGCAGCTTATTAGAAATTGGCACAGATACGCAGTATTTT.

At least ten counts were recorded for this clonotype. This chain joins TRBV7-8 and TRBJ2-5; 12 bases match TRBD2. The V segment lost 5 bases and the J segment 7 bases; nucleotides outside the gene matches: 14. The CDR3 covers 17 residues. CDR1 and CDR2 from the germline V gene are SGHVS and FQNEAQ. The CDR3 reads CASSPEGLAGYGGTQYF. CDR3 coding DNA: TGTGCCAGCAGCCCAGAAGGACTAGCGGGATACGGTGGGACCCAGTACTTC.

This clonotype was detected a few times. CDR3 protein: CASFSRGAVSIEAFF. Written as DNA, the CDR3 is TGTGCCAGTTTTTCGCGGGGGGCGGTTAGCATTGAAGCTTTCTTT. The chain employs TRBV28 and TRBJ1-1; a possible D gene is TRBD1 (6 bases). Per germline, CDR1 MDHEN and CDR2 SYDVKM. There are 15 residues in the CDR3. Trimming took 9 bases from V and 7 from J, leaving 24 bases between them.

The sample holds many counts of this clonotype. V is TRBV25-1 and J is TRBJ1-5; no definite D call. This CDR3 is 11 amino acids long. Per germline, CDR1 MGHDK and CDR2 SYGVNS. V lost 2 bases, J lost 11 bases, and 7 bases lay in between. Here the CDR3 reads CASSETGTQHF. In DNA form, the CDR3 reads TGTGCCAGCAGTGAAACGGGTACCCAGCATTTT.

The genes are TRBV2 and TRBJ1-5, with TRBD1 matching 9 bases. J lost 5 bases, V lost 7 bases, and 9 bases had no gene match. The CDR3 consists of 15 residues. Germline CDR1 is SNHLY and CDR2 is FYNNEI. The chain's CDR3 is CASKAGTGRYQPQHF. The CDR3 nucleotides read TGTGCCAGCAAAGCCGGGACAGGGAGGTATCAGCCCCAGCATTTT.

Only a few counts were recorded for this clonotype. The V gene is TRBV20-1, the J gene TRBJ1-4; D call uncertain. The germline CDR1 and CDR2 sequences are DFQATT and SNEGSKA (reference sequence). CDR3 length: 13 amino acids. Trimming shortened V by 3 bases and J by 4 bases, and 9 bases separated the two germline ends. CDR3 residues: CSASVNRNEKLFF. For the CDR3, the DNA is TGCAGTGCTAGTGTCAACCGTAATGAAAAACTGTTTTTT.

There are many counts of this clonotype. The genes are TRBV12-3 or TRBV12-4 and TRBJ2-5; 10 nucleotides line up with TRBD1. The CDR3 loop spans 14 amino acids. J was trimmed by 7 bases and V by 7 bases; bases with no gene match: 9. DNA of the CDR3: TGTGCCAGCACAAAGACAGGGGGCTTGGGGACCCAGTACTTC. Its translation: CASTKTGGLGTQYF.